Below, 20 T cell receptor beta chains from the same sample are listed, as sequenced in a study of cytomegalovirus exposure and HLA in healthy donors. The PCR contained 60 Vbeta and 13 Jbeta primers. Sequenced by immunoSEQ multiplex PCR; TCRdb stores in-frame clones only, minus some. Of about 150,000 clones in the sample, 60% to 85% were seen once. The sample comprised PBMCs. Every receptor here comes from a woman in her forties in good health and CMV-seronegative.

The chain is built from TRBV19 and TRBJ1-1, with 9 bases that match TRBD1. Germline CDR1 is LNHDA and CDR2 is SQIVND (reference sequence). CDR3 size: 16 residues. Trimming at V came to 3 bases and at J to 1 base, leaving 6 bases not matched to a gene. The CDR3 sequence: CASSMWGQGPNTEAFF. CDR3 DNA sequence: TGTGCCAGTAGTATGTGGGGACAGGGCCCGAACACTGAAGCTTTCTTT.

Regarding this clone: One end of the junction is discordant with germline, which a read error may explain. The V and J genes are TRBV11-3 and TRBJ2-2; TRBD1 agrees at 9 bases. The CDR3 spans 13 residues. The germline gives CDR1 SGHNT, CDR2 YENEEA. CDR3 amino acids: CASSLARTGVLFF. CDR3 bases: TGTGCCAGCAGCTTAGCCCGGACAGGGGTGCTGTTTTTT. Full variable domain (missing parts from reference TRBV11-3 and TRBJ2-2): EAGVVQSPRYKIIEKKQPVAFWCNPISGHNTLYWYLQNLGQGPELLIRYENEEAVDDSQLPKDRFSAERLKGVDSTLKIQPAELGDSAVYLCASSLARTGVLFFGEGSRLTVL.

The count of this clone is one. V usage is TRBV9 and J usage is TRBJ2-7; tentative D call: TRBD1 (5 bases). Germline V CDR1 and CDR2: SGDLS, YYNGEE. This CDR3 has 14 residues. V dropped 5 bases and J dropped 2 bases, with 14 bases sitting between them. The CDR3: CASSDTGSPYEQYF. The CDR3 nucleotides read TGTGCCAGCAGTGACACAGGCTCTCCCTACGAGCAGTACTTC.

This chain connects TRBV13 to TRBJ2-7; 11 positions agree with TRBD1. The germline gives CDR1 PRHDT, CDR2 FYEKMQ (reference sequence). The CDR3 is made up of 12 amino acids. V was pared by 10 bases and J by 7 bases, with 6 bases of the junction left unmatched. In DNA, the CDR3 is TGTGCCACCGGGACAGGGGGTGGGGAGCAGTACTTC. It translates to CATGTGGGEQYF.

The chain carries TRBV4-2 and TRBJ1-1; the D is unclear. Trimming removed 0 bases from V and 11 bases from J, with 16 bases in between. The CDR3 covers 14 residues. From germline, CDR1 is LGHNA and CDR2 YNFKEQ. The CDR3 DNA reads TGTGCCAGCAGCCAAGAAGGATACGGTGGCGGGGCTTTCTTT. Encoded protein: CASSQEGYGGGAFF.

V gene TRBV6-5 combines with J gene TRBJ2-1; TRBD1 matches 9 bases. The CDR3 totals 14 residues. Germline loops: CDR1 MNHEY, CDR2 SVGAGI. Trimming removed 10 bases from V and 4 bases from J; junction bases left unmatched: 8. The CDR3 bases are TGTGCCATCCGAGGGACAGGGAGTTACAATGAGCAGTTCTTC. It yields the protein CAIRGTGSYNEQFF.

There are a few counts of this clone. The chain is built from TRBV27 and TRBJ2-7, with 8 bases lining up with TRBD1. Germline CDR1 and CDR2: MNHEY and SMNVEV (reference sequence). The CDR3 covers 14 residues. J gave up 2 bases and V 6 bases, and 6 bases lay outside the gene matches. CDR3 amino acids: CASRFRTGPYEQYF. In DNA form, the CDR3 reads TGTGCCAGCAGATTTCGGACAGGGCCCTACGAGCAGTACTTC.

The genes are TRBV5-1 and TRBJ2-3; 12 bases align to TRBD2. This CDR3 comprises 15 residues. Germline V gene sequence: CDR1 SGHRS, CDR2 YFSETQ. V gave up 4 bases and J gave up 7 bases; unmatched junction bases: 7. The CDR3 coding sequence is TGCGCCAGCAGCCCTCTAGCGGGAGGGCCCAATACGCAGTATTTT. Protein: CASSPLAGGPNTQYF.

V usage is TRBV6-1 and J usage is TRBJ2-1; the D gene is possibly TRBD2 (7 bases). Germline lookup yields CDR1 MNHNS and CDR2 SASEGT. The CDR3 covers 17 residues. Trimming took off 0 bases at V and 7 bases at J, with 19 bases between the two ends. This CDR3 reads CASSEARRGAIKNEQFF. CDR3 DNA sequence: TGTGCCAGCAGTGAAGCGCGTCGGGGGGCAATCAAGAATGAGCAGTTCTTC.

The genes are TRBV6-5 and TRBJ2-5, with D possibly matching TRBD2 (5 bases). Germline CDR1 reads MNHEY; CDR2 reads SVGAGI. CDR3 length: 13 amino acids. V shed 8 bases and J shed 5 bases, with 15 bases lying between them. The CDR3 DNA reads TGTGCCAGCTGGGGTATTAGGAGGGAGACCCAGTACTTC. Protein sequence: CASWGIRRETQYF.

The rearrangement uses TRBV6-1 and TRBJ1-1; D is uncertain. The V gene lost 7 bases and the J gene lost 1 base, with 13 bases spanning the gap. The CDR3 spans 14 residues. CDR1 and CDR2 (germline): MNHNS, SASEGT. The DNA of the CDR3 is TGTGCCAGCAAAGCCGGGAACACGAACACTGAAGCTTTCTTT. It codes for CASKAGNTNTEAFF.

The chain combines TRBV6-5 with TRBJ2-1, with D unresolved. The CDR3 covers 11 residues. Trimming shortened V by 5 bases and J by 6 bases, and 5 bases separated the two germline ends. The germline V gene has CDR1 MNHEY and CDR2 SVGAGI. The CDR3 region is CASSLSNEQFF. CDR3 in DNA: TGTGCCAGCAGTCTTTCCAATGAGCAGTTCTTC.

The chain has TRBV10-2 and TRBJ2-1, with TRBD2 as a possible D gene (6 bases). The CDR3 sequence is 15 residues long. V lost 6 bases, J lost 0 bases, and 12 bases lay in between. CDR1 is WSHSY and CDR2 is SAAADI in the germline V gene. The CDR3 DNA sequence: TGCGCCAGCAGACCTCTAGCGACCTCCTACAATGAGCAGTTCTTC. Translating it yields CASRPLATSYNEQFF.

The J gene is TRBJ2-7, the V gene TRBV5-4, with 11 bases identical to TRBD2. Germline assignment: CDR1 SGHNT and CDR2 YYREEE (reference sequence). Losses at the gene ends were 5 bases for V and 4 bases for J; bases not matched to a gene: 8. CDR3 length: 15 residues. The CDR3 region has the DNA TGTGCCAGCAGTTTTAGCGGGGGGGCTAGGTACGAGCAGTACTTC. Its translation is CASSFSGGARYEQYF.

J is TRBJ2-7 and V is TRBV28; D call uncertain. V shed 3 bases and J shed 0 bases, with 6 bases lying between them. Germline-derived CDR1 and CDR2 are MDHEN and SYDVKM. CDR3 size: 13 residues. CDR3 region: CASSFPSSYEQYF. The CDR3 DNA is TGTGCCAGCAGTTTCCCTAGCTCCTACGAGCAGTACTTC.

The chain recombines TRBV6-4 with TRBJ1-2; 8 bases map to TRBD1. Germline values: CDR1 MRHNA, CDR2 SNTAGT. The CDR3 is made up of 12 amino acids. V gave up 8 bases and J gave up 5 bases; unmatched junction bases: 4. The CDR3 loop is CASGGQGYGYTF. In DNA form, the CDR3 reads TGTGCCAGCGGAGGACAGGGTTATGGCTACACCTTC.

This clone was detected once. Here the CDR3 DNA reads TGTGCCAGCAGCAAAACGGGACTAGCGGGAGGGCCCTCACCCACAGATACGCAGTATTTT. This gives the protein CASSKTGLAGGPSPTDTQYF. The V call is TRBV7-8, the J call TRBJ2-3, with 16 bases lining up with TRBD2. The CDR3 is 20 residues long. From germline, CDR1 is SGHVS and CDR2 FQNEAQ. The V and J ends lost 5 bases and 2 bases, in that order; junction bases with no gene match: 13.

The genes are TRBV6-6 and TRBJ1-4; 11 bases line up with TRBD1. Germline trimming cut 6 bases from V and 7 bases from J; bases unmatched to any gene: 4. Germline lookup yields CDR1 MNHNY and CDR2 SVGAGI (reference sequence). The CDR3 is made up of 14 amino acids. The CDR3 loop is CASSPGQGGEKLFF. The DNA of the CDR3 is TGTGCCAGCAGCCCGGGACAGGGGGGTGAAAAACTGTTTTTT.

The chain couples TRBV4-2 to TRBJ2-3, with 7 bases fitting TRBD1. The CDR3 spans 15 residues. Germline lookup yields CDR1 LGHNA and CDR2 YNFKEQ. Unmatched junction bases numbered 8, after V lost 4 bases and J lost 4 bases. CDR3 DNA: TGTGCCAGCAGCCTCAGACAGGGAAAGGCAGATACGCAGTATTTT. Its protein product is CASSLRQGKADTQYF.

The chain couples TRBV5-1 to TRBJ2-7; D not resolved. This CDR3 comprises 15 residues. V was shortened by 4 bases and J by 0 bases, with 14 bases between the two germline ends. CDR1 is SGHRS, CDR2 YFSETQ, per germline. The CDR3 nucleotides are TGCGCCAGCAGCCAACAGAAACGATACTCCTACGAGCAGTACTTC. It is translated as CASSQQKRYSYEQYF.